Below are 4 T cell receptor beta chains sequenced from a single sample in a study of cytomegalovirus exposure and HLA in healthy donors. This PCR relied on a set of 60 Vbeta primers and 13 Jbeta primers. Some clones are missing from TCRdb's copy, which holds only in-frame ones; the method was immunoSEQ multiplex PCR. The sample consists of about 180,000 clones, roughly four fifths of them appearing once. Input material: PBMCs. These receptors all stem from a woman in her twenties or thirties in good health and CMV-seronegative.

The chain joins TRBV6-4 to TRBJ1-4, with D maybe TRBD1 (6 bases). Germline CDR1 and CDR2: MRHNA and SNTAGT. The CDR3 totals 18 residues. With 6 bases removed from V and 4 bases from J, the gap between germline ends came to 24 bases. Written as DNA, the CDR3 is TGTGCCAGCAGCAAAACGACAGGCGACATGTCGGGTAATGAAAAACTGTTTTTT. Translating it yields CASSKTTGDMSGNEKLFF.

V usage is TRBV7-9 and J usage is TRBJ2-1; D might be TRBD2 (5 bases). CDR1 and CDR2 (germline): SEHNR, FQNEAQ (reference sequence). CDR3 length: 17 residues. Trimming removed 1 base at V and 8 bases at J, with 21 bases between. This CDR3 is CASSLGTAPGLADEQFF. DNA for the CDR3: TGTGCCAGCAGCTTAGGAACAGCCCCGGGGTTGGCGGATGAGCAGTTCTTC.

This clone was recorded only once. The chain joins TRBV10-3 to TRBJ2-1, with 10 positions matching TRBD1. CDR3 length: 17 amino acids. With 2 bases clipped from V and 7 bases from J, the junction kept 11 bases outside the gene matches. Germline CDR1 is ENHRY and CDR2 is SYGVKD. The CDR3 loop is CAISEPDRGPRLNEQFF. Here the CDR3 DNA reads TGTGCCATCAGTGAGCCTGACAGGGGGCCACGGTTAAATGAGCAGTTCTTC.

J is TRBJ2-5 and V is TRBV7-3, with 10 positions matching TRBD1. V was pared by 3 bases and J by 4 bases, with 17 bases of the junction left unmatched. The CDR3 is 19 residues long. Germline CDR1 SGHTA, CDR2 FQGTGA. The CDR3 DNA is TGTGCCAGCAGCTTGGGCGGACAGGGGGGTCTCGCTAGGGGAGAGACCCAGTACTTC. Encoded protein: CASSLGGQGGLARGETQYF.